The 6 T cell receptor beta chains presented below share a single source sample, sequenced in a study of identical twins. Each CDR3 protein is one row after TCRdb ran MiXCR on the 5' RACE reads. In the table there are under 350,000 distinct CDR3 sequences, 9.5% of which are singletons. The same sample was also used in a study of yellow fever vaccine responses in identical twins.

The sequencing input was CD8+ T cells sorted from blood. Receptors originate from a woman aged 18 to 35 in good health.

This clonotype showed up many times. The rearrangement joins TRBV7-9 to TRBJ2-7, with 8 bases identical to TRBD2. The CDR3 is made up of 14 amino acids. Germline V lookup: CDR1 SEHNR, CDR2 FQNEAQ (reference sequence). J was trimmed by 4 bases and V by 5 bases; bases with no gene match: 7. The CDR3 sequence: CASSPGTSVYEQYF. DNA of the CDR3: TGTGCCAGCAGCCCCGGGACTAGTGTGTACGAGCAGTACTTC. The full variable domain, in which reference TRBV7-9 and TRBJ2-7 provide the parts outside the CDR3, is DTGVSQNPRHKITKRGQNVTFRCDPISEHNRLYWYRQTLGQGPEFLTYFQNEAQLEKSRLLSDRFSAERPKGSFSTLEIQRTEQGDSAMYLCASSPGTSVYEQYFGPGTRLTVT.

J is TRBJ2-1 and V is TRBV30; possibly TRBD2 for D (6 bases). This CDR3 has 16 residues. V shed 1 base and J shed 6 bases, with 19 bases lying between them. The germline V gene has CDR1 GTSNPN and CDR2 SVGIG (reference sequence). The DNA for the CDR3 is TGTGCCTGGAGTGACGGGAGTGAGTTTGTCGCCAATGAGCAGTTCTTC. Translated, it gives CAWSDGSEFVANEQFF.

This clonotype has a handful of counts. This rearrangement joins TRBV20-1 to TRBJ2-5; TRBD2 is a possible D gene (6 bases). The CDR3 is 17 residues long. Between the trimmed V and J ends, which lost 0 bases and 3 bases, there was a span of 20 bases. Germline assignment: CDR1 DFQATT and CDR2 SNEGSKA (reference sequence). The CDR3 DNA follows: TGCAGTGCTAGAGATCGGCCAGGAGGGAGGTGGAAAGAGACCCAGTACTTC. It encodes CSARDRPGGRWKETQYF.

The table lists this clonotype with a few counts. This rearrangement joins TRBV27 to TRBJ2-7, with unresolved D. V lost 3 bases to trimming and J lost 7 bases, with 16 bases between them. This CDR3 is built from 14 residues. Germline loops: CDR1 MNHEY, CDR2 SMNVEV (reference sequence). DNA of the CDR3: TGTGCCAGCAGTTTCTACGGCTCCTCTGGAGAGCAGTACTTC. Its translation: CASSFYGSSGEQYF.

In this sample, this clonotype turned up a few times. The V and J genes are TRBV7-2 and TRBJ2-1, with D maybe TRBD2 (6 bases). Trimming removed 2 bases at V and 4 bases at J, with 21 bases between. The CDR3 runs to 18 residues. Germline V gene data show CDR1 as SGHTA and CDR2 as FQGNSA. The CDR3, as DNA: TGTGCCAGCAGCTTAACGAGCTTATGGAGGGTCCAATACAATGAGCAGTTCTTC. Its translation is CASSLTSLWRVQYNEQFF.

CDR3 sequence: CASSSGLGNEQFF. The CDR3 DNA sequence: TGTGCCAGCTCATCAGGTTTGGGCAATGAGCAGTTCTTC. V gene TRBV18 combines with J gene TRBJ2-1; no clear D gene. The V gene's germline CDR1 is KGHSH and CDR2 LQKENI. The CDR3 spans 13 residues. Trimming stripped 5 bases from V and 6 bases from J, with 11 bases between.